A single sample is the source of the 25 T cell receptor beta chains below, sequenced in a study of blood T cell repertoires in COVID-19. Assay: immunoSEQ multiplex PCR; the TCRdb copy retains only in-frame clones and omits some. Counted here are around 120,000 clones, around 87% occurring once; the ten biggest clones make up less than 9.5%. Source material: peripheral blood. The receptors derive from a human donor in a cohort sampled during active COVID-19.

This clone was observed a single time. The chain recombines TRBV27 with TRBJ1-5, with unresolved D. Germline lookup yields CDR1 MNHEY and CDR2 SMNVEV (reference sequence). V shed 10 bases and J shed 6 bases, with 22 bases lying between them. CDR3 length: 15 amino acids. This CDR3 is CATRRGGRVGQPQHF. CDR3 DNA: TGTGCCACCCGCCGTGGAGGGAGGGTCGGTCAGCCCCAGCATTTT.

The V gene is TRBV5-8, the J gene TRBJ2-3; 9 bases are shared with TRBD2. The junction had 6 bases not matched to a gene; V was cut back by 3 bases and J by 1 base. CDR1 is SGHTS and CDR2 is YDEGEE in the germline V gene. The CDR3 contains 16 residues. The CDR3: CASSYPGTSRTDTQYF. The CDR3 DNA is TGTGCCAGCAGCTACCCCGGGACTAGCCGCACAGATACGCAGTATTTT.

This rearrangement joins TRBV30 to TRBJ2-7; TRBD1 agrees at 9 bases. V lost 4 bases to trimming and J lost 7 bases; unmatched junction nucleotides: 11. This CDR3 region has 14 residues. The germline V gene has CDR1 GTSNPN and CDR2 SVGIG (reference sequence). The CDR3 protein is CAWTLRTGVREQYF. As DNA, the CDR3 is TGTGCCTGGACCCTCCGGACAGGGGTAAGGGAGCAGTACTTC.

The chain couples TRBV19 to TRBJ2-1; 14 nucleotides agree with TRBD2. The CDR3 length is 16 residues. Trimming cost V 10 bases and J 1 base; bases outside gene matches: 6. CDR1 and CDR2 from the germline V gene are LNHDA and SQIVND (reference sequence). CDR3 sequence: CATRTSGGISYNEQFF. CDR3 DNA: TGTGCCACCCGGACTAGCGGGGGGATATCCTACAATGAGCAGTTCTTC.

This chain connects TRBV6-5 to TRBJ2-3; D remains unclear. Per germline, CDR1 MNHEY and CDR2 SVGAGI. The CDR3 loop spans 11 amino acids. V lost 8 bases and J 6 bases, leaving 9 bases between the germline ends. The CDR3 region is CASSFGDTQYF. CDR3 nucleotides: TGTGCCAGCTCCTTTGGCGATACGCAGTATTTT.

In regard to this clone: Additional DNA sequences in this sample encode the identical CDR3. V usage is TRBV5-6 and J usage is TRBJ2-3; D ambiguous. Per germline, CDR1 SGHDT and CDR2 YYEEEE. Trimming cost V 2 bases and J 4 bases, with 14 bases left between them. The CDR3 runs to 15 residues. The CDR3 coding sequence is TGTGCCAGCAGCTTTCCGACGGGTAGCCCAGATACGCAGTATTTT. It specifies CASSFPTGSPDTQYF.

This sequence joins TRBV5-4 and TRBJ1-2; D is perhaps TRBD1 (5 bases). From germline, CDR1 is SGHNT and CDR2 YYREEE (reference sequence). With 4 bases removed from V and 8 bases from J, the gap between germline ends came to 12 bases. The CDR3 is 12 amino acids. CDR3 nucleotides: TGTGCCAGCAGCCTTTCAGGGATCGGCTACACCTTC. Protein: CASSLSGIGYTF.

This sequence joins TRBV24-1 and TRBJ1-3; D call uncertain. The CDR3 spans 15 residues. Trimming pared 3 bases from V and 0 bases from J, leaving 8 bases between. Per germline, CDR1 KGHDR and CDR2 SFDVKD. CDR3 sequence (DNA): TGTGCCACCAGTGATCCGGACTCCTCTGGAAACACCATATATTTT. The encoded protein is CATSDPDSSGNTIYF.

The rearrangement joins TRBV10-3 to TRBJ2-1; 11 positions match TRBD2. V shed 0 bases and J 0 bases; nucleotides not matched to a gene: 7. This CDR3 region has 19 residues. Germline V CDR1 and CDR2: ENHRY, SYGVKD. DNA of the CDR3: TGTGCCATCAGTGAGTCTGCGGGACTAGCGGACAGCTCCTACAATGAGCAGTTCTTC. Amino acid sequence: CAISESAGLADSSYNEQFF.

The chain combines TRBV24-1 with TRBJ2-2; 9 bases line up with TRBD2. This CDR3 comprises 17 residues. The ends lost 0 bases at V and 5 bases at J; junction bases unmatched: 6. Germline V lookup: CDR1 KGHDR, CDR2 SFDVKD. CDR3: CATSDLTAGGATGELFF. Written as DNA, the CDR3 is TGTGCCACCAGTGATTTGACAGCGGGAGGCGCTACCGGGGAGCTGTTTTTT.

The DNA of the CDR3 is TGTGCCAGTAGTACGAACCCCGGACTTGGAGAAGGCTACGAGCAGTACTTC. Residues: CASSTNPGLGEGYEQYF. The chain carries TRBV19 and TRBJ2-7; possible D gene TRBD2, 5 bases. There are 17 residues in the CDR3. CDR1 is LNHDA and CDR2 is SQIVND in the germline V gene (reference sequence). V was shortened by 4 bases and J by 3 bases, with 22 bases between the two germline ends.

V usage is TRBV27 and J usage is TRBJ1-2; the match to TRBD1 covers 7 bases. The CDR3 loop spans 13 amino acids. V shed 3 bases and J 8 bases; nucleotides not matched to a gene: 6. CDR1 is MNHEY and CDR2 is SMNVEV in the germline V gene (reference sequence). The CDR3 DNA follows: TGTGCCAGCAGTTTTTACCAGGGGGAGGGCTACACCTTC. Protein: CASSFYQGEGYTF.

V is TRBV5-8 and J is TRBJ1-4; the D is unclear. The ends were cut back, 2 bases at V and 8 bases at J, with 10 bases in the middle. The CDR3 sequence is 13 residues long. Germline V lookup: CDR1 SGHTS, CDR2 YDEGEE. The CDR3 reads CASSFRRGEKLFF. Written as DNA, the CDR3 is TGTGCCAGCAGCTTCCGCCGCGGGGAAAAACTGTTTTTT.

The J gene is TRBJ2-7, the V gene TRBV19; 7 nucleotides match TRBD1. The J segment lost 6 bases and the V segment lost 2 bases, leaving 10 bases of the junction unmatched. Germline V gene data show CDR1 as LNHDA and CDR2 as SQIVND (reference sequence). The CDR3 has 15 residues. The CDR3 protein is CASSINEGAGGEQYF. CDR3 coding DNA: TGTGCCAGTAGTATAAATGAAGGGGCAGGGGGCGAGCAGTACTTC.

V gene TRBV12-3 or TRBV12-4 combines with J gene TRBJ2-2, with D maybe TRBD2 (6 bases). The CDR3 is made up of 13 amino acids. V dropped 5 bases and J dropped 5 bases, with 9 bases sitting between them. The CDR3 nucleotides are TGTGCCAGCAGTGGGGGGAGGACCGGGGAGCTGTTTTTT. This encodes CASSGGRTGELFF.

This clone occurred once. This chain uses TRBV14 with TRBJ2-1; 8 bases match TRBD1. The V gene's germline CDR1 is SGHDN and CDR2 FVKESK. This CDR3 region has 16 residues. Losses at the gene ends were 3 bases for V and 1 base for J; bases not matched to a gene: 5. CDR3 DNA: TGTGCCAGCAGCCACCCGGACAGGGTGTCCTACAATGAGCAGTTCTTC. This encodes CASSHPDRVSYNEQFF.

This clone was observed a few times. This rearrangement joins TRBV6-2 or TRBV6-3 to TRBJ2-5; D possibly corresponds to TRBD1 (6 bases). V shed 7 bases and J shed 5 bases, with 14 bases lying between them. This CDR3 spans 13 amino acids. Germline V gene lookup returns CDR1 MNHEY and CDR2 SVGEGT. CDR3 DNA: TGTGCCAGCACTTATACAGGGTTCGAGACCCAGTACTTC. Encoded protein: CASTYTGFETQYF.

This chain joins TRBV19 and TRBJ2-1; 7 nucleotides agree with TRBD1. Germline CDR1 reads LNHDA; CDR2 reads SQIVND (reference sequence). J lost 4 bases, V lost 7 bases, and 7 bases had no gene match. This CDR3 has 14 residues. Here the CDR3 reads CASTTGALYNEQFF. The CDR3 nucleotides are TGTGCCAGTACCACAGGGGCTCTGTACAATGAGCAGTTCTTC.

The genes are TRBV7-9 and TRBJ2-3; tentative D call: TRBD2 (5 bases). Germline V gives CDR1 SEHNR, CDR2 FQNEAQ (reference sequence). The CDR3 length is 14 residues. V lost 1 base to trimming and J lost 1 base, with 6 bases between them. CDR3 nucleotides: TGTGCCAGCAGCTTAGACGGGGGCACAGATACGCAGTATTTT. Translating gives CASSLDGGTDTQYF.

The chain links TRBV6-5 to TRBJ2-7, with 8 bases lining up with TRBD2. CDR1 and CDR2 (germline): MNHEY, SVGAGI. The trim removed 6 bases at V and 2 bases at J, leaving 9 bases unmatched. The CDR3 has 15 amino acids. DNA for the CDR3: TGTGCCAGCAGCTCTGTTGGCGGGGGGACCTACGAGCAGTACTTC. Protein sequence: CASSSVGGGTYEQYF.

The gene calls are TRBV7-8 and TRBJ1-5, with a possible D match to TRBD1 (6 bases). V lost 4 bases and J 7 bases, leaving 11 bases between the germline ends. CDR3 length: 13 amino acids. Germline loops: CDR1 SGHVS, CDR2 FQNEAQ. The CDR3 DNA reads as TGTGCCAGCAGCTCCAACAGGGAACAGCCCCAGCATTTT. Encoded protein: CASSSNREQPQHF.

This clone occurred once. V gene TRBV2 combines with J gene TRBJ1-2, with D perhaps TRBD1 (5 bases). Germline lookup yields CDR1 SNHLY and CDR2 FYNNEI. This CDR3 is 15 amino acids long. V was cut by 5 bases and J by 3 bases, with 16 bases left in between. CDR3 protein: CASSTPGRADYGYTF. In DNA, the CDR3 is TGTGCCAGCAGTACTCCGGGCAGGGCCGACTATGGCTACACCTTC.

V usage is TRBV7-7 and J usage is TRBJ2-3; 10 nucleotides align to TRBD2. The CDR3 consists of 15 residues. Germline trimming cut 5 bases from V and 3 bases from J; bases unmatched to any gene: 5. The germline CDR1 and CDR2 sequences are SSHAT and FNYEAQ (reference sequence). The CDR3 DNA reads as TGTGCCAGCAGCCTCGAGCGGGGGGGGACAGATACGCAGTATTTT. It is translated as CASSLERGGTDTQYF.

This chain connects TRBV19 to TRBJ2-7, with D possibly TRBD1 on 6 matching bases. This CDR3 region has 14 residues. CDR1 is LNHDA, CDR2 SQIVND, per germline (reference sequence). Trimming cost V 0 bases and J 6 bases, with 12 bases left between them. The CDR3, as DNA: TGTGCCAGTAGTATAGATCCAGGGGCAGTCGAGCAGTACTTC. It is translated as CASSIDPGAVEQYF.

CDR3 residues: CASSLGTNEKLFF. The CDR3 DNA reads TGTGCCAGCAGCCTCGGAACTAATGAAAAACTGTTTTTT. The chain recombines TRBV11-2 with TRBJ1-4; the D is unclear. The CDR3 is 13 amino acids. Trimming removed 5 bases from V and 1 base from J, with 5 bases in between. CDR1 and CDR2 from the germline V gene are SGHAT and FQNNGV.